Each of the 18 T cell receptor beta chains below was sequenced from the same sample in a study of low-dose radiotherapy and immunotherapy resistance in tumors. The time point here: before trial treatment. TRAV and TRBV primers primed cDNA for both TCRalpha and TCRbeta. The authors amplified TCRs for 20 PCR cycles with a constant-region primer and a V-primer adapter. TCRdb used MiXCR to reprocess the reads, holding one entry per CDR3 protein. The repertoire holds around 65,000 distinct CDR3 sequences, with roughly 29% as singletons. Material: PBMCs, obtained before treatment. The origin of the receptors is a male donor with rectosigmoid adenocarcinoma.

This clonotype came up many times. The gene calls are TRBV25-1 and TRBJ2-3; TRBD2 matches 9 bases. Germline V gives CDR1 MGHDK, CDR2 SYGVNS. V shed 4 bases, J shed 5 bases, and the junction held 10 bases outside the gene matches. The CDR3 has 16 residues. The DNA for the CDR3 is TGTGCCAGCAGTGCCCCACTAGCGGGCATTAAAGATACGCAGTATTTT. Translation: CASSAPLAGIKDTQYF.

Many counts were recorded for this clonotype. This chain joins TRBV18 and TRBJ2-7; D perhaps matches TRBD1 (6 bases). The germline V gene has CDR1 KGHSH and CDR2 LQKENI. The CDR3 has 14 amino acids. V dropped 3 bases and J dropped 1 base, with 10 bases sitting between them. DNA of the CDR3: TGTGCCAGCTCACCCCAGGACAGTTCCTACGAGCAGTACTTC. Translated: CASSPQDSSYEQYF.

This clonotype was counted many times. The V call is TRBV29-1, the J call TRBJ1-2; TRBD1 matches at 7 bases. Unmatched junction bases numbered 7, after V lost 5 bases and J lost 4 bases. The germline CDR1 and CDR2 sequences are SQVTM and ANQGSEA. The CDR3 length is 13 residues. CDR3 bases: TGCAGCGTTTCACAGGGGCAGGGCTATGGCTACACCTTC. It yields the protein CSVSQGQGYGYTF.

This clonotype has just one count. One end of the junction is discordant with germline, which a read error may explain. The gene calls are TRBV7-9 and TRBJ2-1; D perhaps matches TRBD2 (5 bases). This CDR3 has 13 amino acids. CDR1 and CDR2 from the germline V gene are SEHNR and FQNEAQ (reference sequence). CDR3 residues: CASIGLSSNEQLF. CDR3 coding DNA: TGTGCCAGCATAGGACTGTCTTCCAATGAGCAGTTGTTC.

As regards this clonotype: The limits of the CDR3 on the DNA are not certain, so only TCRdb's listed CDR3 is given. J is TRBJ2-2 and V is TRBV5-6; no DNA check was done on the table's D call, TRBD1. The CDR3 comprises 16 residues, both ends counted. Germline CDR1 SGHDT, CDR2 YYEEEE. This CDR3 reads CASTPQDYNTGELFFF.

The chain combines TRBV19 with TRBJ2-3; the D gene is possibly TRBD2 (5 bases). The CDR3 length is 15 residues. Deletions cut 5 bases from V and 2 bases from J, with 14 bases between. Germline assignment: CDR1 LNHDA and CDR2 SQIVND (reference sequence). The CDR3 nucleotides read TGTGCCAGTAGTGAAGGACTGGGAATCACAGATACGCAGTATTTT. Its protein product is CASSEGLGITDTQYF.

This clonotype was seen ten or more times. J is TRBJ2-1 and V is TRBV5-1; 11 positions agree with TRBD2. The CDR3 has 18 residues. Per the germline V gene, CDR1 is SGHRS and CDR2 is YFSETQ. After removal of 0 bases from V and 5 bases from J, the junction contained 10 bases not matched to a gene. DNA of the CDR3: TGCGCCAGCAGCTTGGGGGGAACTAGCGGGGGCCCTCACAATGAGCAGTTCTTC. Amino acid sequence: CASSLGGTSGGPHNEQFF.

The sample holds many counts of this clonotype. The V and J genes are TRBV29-1 and TRBJ1-5; D is uncertain. The V gene lost 7 bases and the J gene lost 0 bases, with 19 bases spanning the gap. The CDR3 consists of 16 residues. Germline loops: CDR1 SQVTM, CDR2 ANQGSEA. The CDR3: CSASGGGRGSNQPQHF. The CDR3, as DNA: TGCAGCGCCTCAGGAGGAGGGCGGGGTAGCAATCAGCCCCAGCATTTT. Full variable domain (outside the CDR3, taken from reference TRBV29-1 and TRBJ1-5): SAVISQKPSRDICQRGTSLTIQCQVDSQVTMMFWYRQQPGQSLTLIATANQGSEATYESGFVIDKFPISRPNLTFSTLTVSNMSPEDSSIYLCSASGGGRGSNQPQHFGDGTRLSIL.

The chain has TRBV6-2 or TRBV6-3 and TRBJ1-4, with unresolved D. Per germline, CDR1 MNHEY and CDR2 SVGEGT. V lost 5 bases to trimming and J lost 0 bases, with 10 bases between them. The CDR3 length is 15 residues. The CDR3: CASSEAYATNEKLFF. In DNA, the CDR3 is TGTGCCAGCAGTGAAGCATATGCAACTAATGAAAAACTGTTTTTT.

This clonotype came up many times. This rearrangement joins TRBV4-3 to TRBJ2-2; D may be TRBD2 (6 bases). V shed 3 bases and J shed 7 bases, with 18 bases lying between them. CDR1 and CDR2 from the germline V gene are LGHNA and YSLEER. This CDR3 comprises 16 residues. CDR3 sequence (DNA): TGCGCCAGCAGCCAGACCCAGACGGGACTGGACGGGGAGCTGTTTTTT. It translates to CASSQTQTGLDGELFF.

The genes are TRBV28 and TRBJ2-2; possibly TRBD2 for D (6 bases). V lost 7 bases and J lost 4, with 13 bases in between. The germline CDR1 and CDR2 sequences are MDHEN and SYDVKM. This CDR3 comprises 14 residues. DNA for the CDR3: TGTGCCAGCACGAGGCAGGGAGGCACCGGGGAGCTGTTTTTT. This encodes CASTRQGGTGELFF.

This clonotype was recorded many times. J is TRBJ1-2 and V is TRBV5-1, with no clear D. Germline values: CDR1 SGHRS, CDR2 YFSETQ. The CDR3 has 13 residues. Trimming cost V 7 bases and J 1 base, with 11 bases left between them. CDR3: CASSEDGNYGYTF. Here the CDR3 DNA reads TGCGCCAGCTCGGAGGACGGTAACTATGGCTACACCTTC.

This clonotype came up many times. J is TRBJ1-6 and V is TRBV3-1; 7 bases match TRBD1. The germline CDR1 and CDR2 sequences are LGHDT and YNNKEL (reference sequence). V lost 4 bases, J lost 10 bases, and 10 bases stayed unmatched. The CDR3 totals 15 residues. This CDR3 reads CASSLGTDGRSPLHF. The DNA of the CDR3 is TGTGCCAGCAGCCTAGGGACAGATGGAAGGTCACCCCTCCACTTT.

This clonotype was seen only a few times. The chain recombines TRBV9 with TRBJ2-7; D remains unclear. The V end was cut by 0 bases, the J end by 3 bases, with 7 bases between. The CDR3 consists of 13 residues. The V gene's germline CDR1 is SGDLS and CDR2 YYNGEE. For the CDR3, the DNA is TGTGCCAGCAGCGTAGGGCAGTACTACGAGCAGTACTTC. It is translated as CASSVGQYYEQYF.

As concerns this clonotype: A far larger clone is just one base off, so this is likely a read error. The V gene is TRBV4-2, the J gene TRBJ2-1; D assignment may be TRBD1 or TRBD2 (5 bases each). Trimming pared 2 bases from V and 10 bases from J, leaving 9 bases between. Germline CDR1 is LGHNA and CDR2 is YNFKEQ. The CDR3 totals 12 residues. The CDR3 region is CASSQKWGEQFF. DNA of the CDR3: TGTGCCAGCAGCCAAAAATGGGGGGAGCAGTTCTTC.

This clonotype has at least ten counts. The gene calls are TRBV28 and TRBJ2-4; D is perhaps TRBD1 or TRBD2 (6 bases each). The ends were cut back, 11 bases at V and 2 bases at J, with 19 bases in the middle. CDR3 length equals 15 residues. Germline-derived CDR1 and CDR2 are MDHEN and SYDVKM. CDR3 sequence (DNA): TGTGCCGGATCGGCGAGGGGGGAATCCAAAAACATTCAGTACTTC. Its protein product is CAGSARGESKNIQYF.

This clonotype was observed many times. J is TRBJ1-4 and V is TRBV12-3 or TRBV12-4; 7 bases agree with TRBD1. The CDR3 loop spans 17 amino acids. Trimming at V came to 6 bases and at J to 0 bases, leaving 10 bases not matched to a gene. The CDR3 DNA reads as TGTGCCAGCAGGCCGGGACAGTCAGTTGCAACTAATGAAAAACTGTTTTTT. It is translated as CASRPGQSVATNEKLFF.

This clonotype was seen at least ten times. The chain joins TRBV4-3 to TRBJ1-2; a possible D gene is TRBD1 (6 bases). The V gene's germline CDR1 is LGHNA and CDR2 YSLEER. V gave up 4 bases and J gave up 5 bases, with 14 bases separating them. The CDR3 has 14 amino acids. CDR3 sequence (DNA): TGCGCCAGCAGCCTTGACAGGAGTGCGTATGGCTACACCTTC. Its protein product is CASSLDRSAYGYTF.